This T cell receptor (beta chain) was identified during a study of blood T cell repertoires in COVID-19. Study overall: PBMCs, B-cell-depleted T cells, or T cells were the source of the cDNA or gDNA that made up the material.

The CDR3 is 12 residues long. Germline assignment: CDR1 SQVTM and CDR2 ANQGSEA. J was trimmed by 4 bases and V by 6 bases; bases with no gene match: 5. Patients in Seattle were enrolled during active infection, then followed longitudinally. Method: immunoSEQ multiplex PCR; TCRdb's copy keeps in-frame clones and lacks some. The sample lists roughly 300,000 clones; around 90% were seen once. The rearrangement uses TRBV29-1 and TRBJ1-2; 7 bases map to TRBD1. This receptor was taken from a woman aged 25 to 39 with COVID-19, enrolled during active disease. Input material: peripheral blood. The CDR3 coding sequence is TGCAGCGTCGGGACAGCTATCTATGGCTACACCTTC. Its translation: CSVGTAIYGYTF.